This T cell receptor (beta chain) was identified in a study of CD8+CD57+ T cells in acquired aplastic anemia. Study-level information: Mean read depth for CD4+ cells from healthy donors was 9.5 million to 13 million.

Study outcomes and limitations: Patients had around 30 CD8+ CDR3 sequences in common with controls (the shared set). CD8+ Simpson's diversity did not differ significantly between patients and controls.

In the case of this clonotype: The antigen is not known.

CDR3 length: 12 amino acids. Between the trimmed V and J ends, which lost 5 bases and 13 bases, there was a span of 17 bases. Germline V gene lookup returns CDR1 SGHAT and CDR2 FQNNGV. TCR beta VDJ and CDR3 profiling used genomic DNA as template. TCRdb re-derived calls from the reads in MiXCR, one entry per CDR3 protein. The repertoire holds under 200,000 distinct CDR3 sequences, with roughly 45% as singletons. This sequence joins TRBV11-2 and TRBJ2-5, with unresolved D. Sequencing used sorted CD4+, CD8+, or CD8+CD57+ T cells (not recorded which) from PBMCs. The receptor was derived from a human donor in good health. The CDR3 coding sequence is TGTGCCAGCAGCGTATCGGGCCTCACCTGGTACTTC. It encodes CASSVSGLTWYF.